These 10 T cell receptor beta chains came from one sample sequenced in a study of breast tumors, draining lymph nodes, adjacent tissues. TCRdb itself ran the multiplex PCR reads through MiXCR, one entry per CDR3 protein. The table has 200,000 to 300,000 distinct CDR3 sequences, under 35% seen once. Axillary draining lymph nodes of breast cancer patients supplied the node samples. Sequenced material: axillary lymph node tissue. These receptors came from a female donor with breast cancer. Some clones in this sample may be carry-over from other donors' samples.

This clonotype was counted at least ten times. This chain uses TRBV7-9 with TRBJ2-1, with D possibly called TRBD1 or TRBD2 (6 bases each). The CDR3 is 15 residues long. V was cut by 11 bases and J by 0 bases, with 17 bases left in between. Per the germline V gene, CDR1 is SEHNR and CDR2 is FQNEAQ (reference sequence). CDR3 DNA sequence: TGTGCCGGCGAGGGGGGCGTAAGCTCCTACAATGAGCAGTTCTTC. Translated, it gives CAGEGGVSSYNEQFF.

This clonotype was counted at least ten times. CDR3 sequence reads: CATSSGQGLGNQPQHF. The DNA for the CDR3 is TGTGCCACCAGCAGCGGACAGGGGTTAGGGAATCAGCCCCAGCATTTT. The V and J genes are TRBV15 and TRBJ1-5; 9 bases fit TRBD1. The CDR3 spans 16 residues. CDR1 and CDR2 (germline): LNHNV, YYDKDF (reference sequence). The V gene end was trimmed by 3 bases and the J gene end by 4 bases; junction bases not matched to a gene: 7.

The table lists this clonotype with many counts. The germline gene is not matched at one end of the junction; a read error may be the cause. The chain is built from TRBV11-3 and TRBJ2-1; 7 bases are shared with TRBD2. Germline V gene sequence: CDR1 SGHNT, CDR2 YENEEA. This CDR3 region has 12 residues. CDR3 loop: CASSLDRTSEVF. CDR3 DNA sequence: TGTGCCAGCAGCTTAGACCGTACTAGCGAGGTCTTC.

Concerning this clonotype: The CDR3 does not close with the conserved phenylalanine or tryptophan, likely indicating a read error. The chain recombines TRBV7-8 with TRBJ1-5; 8 bases agree with TRBD1. CDR1 SGHVS and CDR2 FQNEAQ come from the germline V gene. This CDR3 has 16 residues. The junction had 8 bases not matched to a gene; V was cut back by 3 bases and J by 4 bases. The CDR3 nucleotides are TGTGCCAGCAGCTTGGACAGGACAGGGATGAATCAGCCCCAGCATTTG. Its protein is CASSLDRTGMNQPQHL.

The rearrangement links TRBV10-3 to TRBJ1-2, with D uncertain. V lost 4 bases, J lost 4 bases, and 16 bases lay in between. Germline V lookup: CDR1 ENHRY, CDR2 SYGVKD. The CDR3 extends over 15 amino acids. This chain's CDR3 is CAISGTGKVSYGYTF. CDR3 sequence (DNA): TGTGCCATCAGTGGCACCGGGAAGGTCAGCTATGGCTACACCTTC.

This clonotype was counted ten times or more. The chain joins TRBV6-1 to TRBJ1-2; possible D gene TRBD1, 5 bases. Germline V CDR1 and CDR2: MNHNS, SASEGT. Trimming shortened V by 8 bases and J by 7 bases, and 20 bases separated the two germline ends. This CDR3 comprises 14 residues. CDR3 in DNA: TGTGCCAGCCCTTCGCCGGGGGAGGGGTCTGGCTACACCTTC. Its protein is CASPSPGEGSGYTF.

The rearrangement uses TRBV10-3 and TRBJ1-6, with D tentatively TRBD1 (6 bases). Germline CDR1 and CDR2: ENHRY and SYGVKD. With 0 bases removed from V and 18 bases from J, the gap between germline ends came to 15 bases. CDR3 length: 13 residues. CDR3 DNA sequence: TGTGCCATCAGTGAGTCGAGGGGGGTCGAGGACCACTTT. It specifies CAISESRGVEDHF.

This clonotype showed up many times. V is TRBV3-1 and J is TRBJ1-2; D unclear. The germline V and J ends were trimmed by 8 bases and 8 bases, with 12 bases remaining between them. The germline CDR1 and CDR2 sequences are LGHDT and YNNKEL (reference sequence). The CDR3 is 11 amino acids. CDR3 sequence: CASGSMQGYTF. For the CDR3, the DNA is TGTGCCAGCGGGTCCATGCAGGGCTACACCTTC.

This clonotype was seen ten or more times. J is TRBJ2-1 and V is TRBV19; 8 nucleotides align to TRBD2. V dropped 5 bases and J dropped 8; count of bases not matched to a gene: 11. CDR3 length: 15 amino acids. From germline, CDR1 is LNHDA and CDR2 SQIVND (reference sequence). In DNA, the CDR3 is TGTGCCAGTAGTGCAGGTCCCGGGACTAGTTATGAGCAGTTCTTC. Amino acids: CASSAGPGTSYEQFF.

Comments on this clonotype: One end of the junction is discordant with germline, which a read error may explain. This rearrangement joins TRBV6-5 to TRBJ2-6, with 15 bases fitting TRBD2. The CDR3 contains 19 residues. Germline V lookup: CDR1 MNHEY, CDR2 SVGAGI. CDR3 in amino acids: CASSHSRTSGRAGANVLTF. The CDR3 nucleotides are TGTGCCAGCAGTCACTCGAGGACTAGCGGGAGGGCTGGGGCCAACGTCCTGACTTTC.